Reported below is one T cell receptor (beta chain). The antigen remains unidentified. This entry belongs to a study of T cell responses to AZD1222 COVID-19 vaccine. Turning to the study itself: Pooled samples include second doses given at about 4 or 12 weeks. Points from the study as a whole: Dominant CD4 TCR responses targeted spike regions 160-218 and 743-854.

Sequencing was performed with immunoSEQ multiplex PCR; in TCRdb, only in-frame clones are kept and a portion is missing. The sample yields about 170,000 clones, approximately 94% seen once. CDR1 MRHNA and CDR2 SNTAGT come from the germline V gene. The ends lost 0 bases at V and 3 bases at J; junction bases unmatched: 6. The CDR3 totals 17 residues. This chain connects TRBV6-4 to TRBJ1-5, with 9 positions matching TRBD1. This clonotype was sampled from an adult in good health. The specimen comprised peripheral blood, sampled on day 0 of AZD1222 vaccination. The CDR3 region is CASSDSRTGGVNQPQHF. The CDR3 DNA is TGTGCCAGCAGTGACTCGAGAACAGGGGGCGTCAATCAGCCCCAGCATTTT.